The entry that follows covers one TCR beta chain sequence. Its antigen remains unknown. This record belongs to a study of T cell responses to AZD1222 COVID-19 vaccine. Notes on the study in general: Samples come after the peak T cell response, not at day 14. Clonal diversity may have been underestimated in mostly white British donors. At 160-218 and 743-854, vaccine-associated CD4 TCRs were dominant, and they spanned spike.

Generated by immunoSEQ multiplex PCR, the TCRdb table keeps only in-frame clones and is missing some. This table has some 190,000 clones, about nine tenths appearing once. Doses given second, at about 4 or about 12 weeks, were pooled. CDR3 length equals 15 residues. Germline V gene sequence: CDR1 LGHDT, CDR2 YNNKEL (reference sequence). Germline trimming cut 2 bases from V and 6 bases from J; bases unmatched to any gene: 4. This chain connects TRBV3-1 (or the pseudogene TRBV3-2) to TRBJ2-3; 11 positions match TRBD2. The sequence was obtained from an adult who received the AZD1222 COVID-19 vaccine. This material consisted of peripheral blood, taken 28 days after the second AZD1222 dose. The CDR3 is CASSQLAGGSDTQYF. The CDR3 bases are TGTGCCAGCAGCCAACTAGCGGGGGGCTCGGATACGCAGTATTTT.